This TCR beta chain was identified during a study of blood T cell repertoires in COVID-19 (TCRdb year 2020). Regarding the study in general: The collaborator samples originated in the United States, Italy and Spain and spanned the acute and convalescent phases of COVID-19. Sample metadata almost always included a de-identified subject ID, COVID-19 status, age in years and sex. Samples were obtained from the ongoing ImmuneRACE study (first 160 participants) and from approximately 1,200 subjects provided by 6 global collaborators. HLA class I and class II types, where available, came from metadata supplied by the sample provider rather than from assay-based typing. Deeply sampled blood TCRbeta repertoires from subjects exposed to, actively infected with, or recovered from COVID-19 were included in the dataset. The prospective study material was composed of cDNA or gDNA derived from T cells, B-cell-depleted T cells, or PBMCs. The repertoires were released in a freely available public database intended as a resource for research on the immune response to SARS-CoV-2. Results and caveats for the whole study, not just this receptor: The amount of clinical and demographic metadata varied by source and participant and was provided uncurated.

TCRbeta CDR3 regions were amplified from genomic DNA using the immunoSEQ Assay, a bias-controlled multiplex PCR. On the authors' methods: Nucleated cell counts per sample were estimated from amplification of reference gene primers within the assay. To quantify the absolute abundance of each unique TCRbeta CDR3 rearrangement, sequence reads were collapsed and filtered. Productive Simpson clonality was computed per sample as the square root of Simpson's diversity index over productive rearrangements. Sourced from immuneACCESS, this table was stored by TCRdb with only in-frame sequences that have V and J called. A share of the clones is absent; for the studies checked, an unresolved V gene accounts for under half, and the remainder has no known explanation. V and J calls and clone size follow that table, whereas D and trimming were derived from the DNA. For this sample there are about 160,000 clones; approximately 84% appear just once. In total, the top ten clones hold 22% of the sample.

Collaborating institutions collected whole blood in K2EDTA tubes following their own protocols. For TCRbeta analysis, collaborators shipped samples as frozen whole blood, isolated PBMCs, or DNA extracted from either of those sample types. The germline V gene (reference sequence) gives CDR1 as LNHNV and CDR2 as YYDKDF. At the junction V is shortened by 5 bases and J by 2 bases; bases outside the gene matches: 3. From cysteine to phenylalanine, the CDR3 is 15 amino acids long. Solely the CDR3 DNA is kept, with 45 bases framed from the first base. As for this clone: Its antigen is currently not known. No qualities accompany the bases; no much larger clone lies one base away.

Rearrangement joined TRBV15 to TRBJ2-1, with 10 bases aligning to TRBD1. Sequencing was performed on peripheral blood. The receptor was derived from a woman older than 75 with acute or convalescent COVID-19. The DNA sequence follows: TGTGCCACCAGCCTGGACAGGGGGGCCTACAATGAGCAGTTCTTC. Its amino acids are CATSLDRGAYNEQFF.